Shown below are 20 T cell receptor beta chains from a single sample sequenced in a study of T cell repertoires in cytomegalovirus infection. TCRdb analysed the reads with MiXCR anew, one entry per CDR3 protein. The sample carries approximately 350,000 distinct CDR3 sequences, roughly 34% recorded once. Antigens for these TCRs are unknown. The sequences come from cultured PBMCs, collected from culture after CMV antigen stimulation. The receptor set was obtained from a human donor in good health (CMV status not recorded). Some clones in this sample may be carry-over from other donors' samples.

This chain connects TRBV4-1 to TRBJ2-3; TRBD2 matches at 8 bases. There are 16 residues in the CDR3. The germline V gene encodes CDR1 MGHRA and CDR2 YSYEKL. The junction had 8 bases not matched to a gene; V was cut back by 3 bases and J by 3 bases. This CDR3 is CASSQESGSRTDTQYF. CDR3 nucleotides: TGCGCCAGCAGCCAGGAAAGCGGGAGTAGGACAGATACGCAGTATTTT.

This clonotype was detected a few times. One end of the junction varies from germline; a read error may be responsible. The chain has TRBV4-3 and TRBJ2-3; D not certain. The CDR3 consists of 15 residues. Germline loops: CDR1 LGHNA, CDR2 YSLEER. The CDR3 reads CASSQGLGSTDTQYF. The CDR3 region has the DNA TGCGCCAGCAGTCAAGGTCTCGGCAGCACAGATACGCAGTATTTT.

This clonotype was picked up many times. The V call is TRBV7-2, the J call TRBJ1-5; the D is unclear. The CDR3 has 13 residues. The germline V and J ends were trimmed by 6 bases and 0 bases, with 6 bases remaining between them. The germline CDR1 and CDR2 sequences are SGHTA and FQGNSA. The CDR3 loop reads CASSDNSNQPQHF. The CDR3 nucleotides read TGTGCCAGCAGTGATAATAGCAATCAGCCCCAGCATTTT. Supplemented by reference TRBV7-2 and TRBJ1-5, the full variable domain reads GAGVSQSPSNKVTEKGKDVELRCDPISGHTALYWYRQSLGQGLEFLIYFQGNSAPDKSGLPSDRFSAERTGGSVSTLTIQRTQQEDSAVYLCASSDNSNQPQHFGDGTRLSIL.

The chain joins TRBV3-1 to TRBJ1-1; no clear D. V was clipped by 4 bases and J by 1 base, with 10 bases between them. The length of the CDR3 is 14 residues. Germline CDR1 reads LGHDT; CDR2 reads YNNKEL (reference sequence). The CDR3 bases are TGTGCCAGCAGCCGACTCCAAGCGAACACTGAAGCTTTCTTT. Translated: CASSRLQANTEAFF.

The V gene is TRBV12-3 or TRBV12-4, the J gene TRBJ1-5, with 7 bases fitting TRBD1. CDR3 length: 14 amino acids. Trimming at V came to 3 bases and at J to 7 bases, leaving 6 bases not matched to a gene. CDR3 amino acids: CASSFIGGGQPQHF. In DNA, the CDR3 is TGTGCCAGCAGTTTCATAGGGGGCGGACAGCCCCAGCATTTT.

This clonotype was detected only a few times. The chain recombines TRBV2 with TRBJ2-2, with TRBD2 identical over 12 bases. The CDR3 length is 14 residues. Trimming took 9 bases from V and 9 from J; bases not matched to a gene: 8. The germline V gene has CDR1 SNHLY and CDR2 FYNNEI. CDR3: CASSSSGRDRELFF. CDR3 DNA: TGTGCCAGTTCCTCTAGCGGGAGGGACCGGGAGCTGTTTTTT. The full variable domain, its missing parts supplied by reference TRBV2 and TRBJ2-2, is EPEVTQTPSHQVTQMGQEVILRCVPISNHLYFYWYRQILGQKVEFLVSFYNNEISEKSEIFDDQFSVERPDGSNFTLKIRSTKLEDSAMYFCASSSSGRDRELFFGEGSRLTVL.

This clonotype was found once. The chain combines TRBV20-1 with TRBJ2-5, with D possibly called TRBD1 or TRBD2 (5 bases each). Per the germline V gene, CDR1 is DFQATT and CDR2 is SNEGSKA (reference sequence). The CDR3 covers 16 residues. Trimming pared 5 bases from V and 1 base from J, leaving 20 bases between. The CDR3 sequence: CSACVRDRRVQETQYF. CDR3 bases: TGCAGTGCTTGTGTCCGGGACCGCCGGGTCCAAGAGACCCAGTACTTC.

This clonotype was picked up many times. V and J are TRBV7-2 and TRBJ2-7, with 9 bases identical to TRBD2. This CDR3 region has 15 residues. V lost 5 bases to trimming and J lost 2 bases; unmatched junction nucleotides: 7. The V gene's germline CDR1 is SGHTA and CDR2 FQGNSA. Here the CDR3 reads CASSPRTSATYEQYF. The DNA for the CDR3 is TGTGCCAGCAGCCCACGGACTAGCGCCACCTACGAGCAGTACTTC.

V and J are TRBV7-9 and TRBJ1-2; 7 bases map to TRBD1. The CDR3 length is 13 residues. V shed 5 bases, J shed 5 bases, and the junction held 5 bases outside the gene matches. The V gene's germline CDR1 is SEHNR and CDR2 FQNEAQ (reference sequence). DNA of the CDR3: TGTGCCAGCAGCCCAGGGGGACATTATGGCTACACCTTC. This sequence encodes CASSPGGHYGYTF.

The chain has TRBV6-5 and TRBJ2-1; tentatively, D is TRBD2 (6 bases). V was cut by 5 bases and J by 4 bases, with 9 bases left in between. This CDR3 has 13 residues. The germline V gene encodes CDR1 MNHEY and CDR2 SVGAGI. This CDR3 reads CASSRTNYNEQFF. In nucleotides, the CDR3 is TGTGCCAGCAGTCGGACTAATTACAATGAGCAGTTCTTC.

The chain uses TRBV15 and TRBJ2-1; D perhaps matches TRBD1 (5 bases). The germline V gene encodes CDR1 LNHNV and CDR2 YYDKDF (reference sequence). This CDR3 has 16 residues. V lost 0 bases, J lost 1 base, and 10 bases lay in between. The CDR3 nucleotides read TGTGCCACCAGCAGAGATAGGGGAAGATCCTACAATGAGCAGTTCTTC. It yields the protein CATSRDRGRSYNEQFF.

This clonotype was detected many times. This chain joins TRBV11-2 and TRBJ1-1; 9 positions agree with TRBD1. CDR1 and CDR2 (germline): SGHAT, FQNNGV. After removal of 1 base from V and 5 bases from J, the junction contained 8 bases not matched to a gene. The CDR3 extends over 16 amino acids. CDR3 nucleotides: TGTGCCAGCAGCTTAGTAAAGGGGACAGGGTGGACTGAAGCTTTCTTT. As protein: CASSLVKGTGWTEAFF. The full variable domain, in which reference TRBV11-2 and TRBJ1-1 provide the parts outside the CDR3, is EAGVAQSPRYKIIEKRQSVAFWCNPISGHATLYWYQQILGQGPKLLIQFQNNGVVDDSQLPKDRFSAERLKGVDSTLKIQPAKLEDSAVYLCASSLVKGTGWTEAFFGQGTRLTVV.

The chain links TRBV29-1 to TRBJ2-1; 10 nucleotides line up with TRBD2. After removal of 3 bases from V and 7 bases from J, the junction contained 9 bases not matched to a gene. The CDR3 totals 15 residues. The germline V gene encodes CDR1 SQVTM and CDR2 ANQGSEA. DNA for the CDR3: TGCAGCGTTGATCTCCGCCTAGCGGGAGTTAATGAGCAGTTCTTC. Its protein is CSVDLRLAGVNEQFF.

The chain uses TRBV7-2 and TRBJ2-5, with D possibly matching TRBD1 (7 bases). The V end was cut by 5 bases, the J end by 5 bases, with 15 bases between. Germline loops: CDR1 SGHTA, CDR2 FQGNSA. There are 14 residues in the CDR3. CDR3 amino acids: CASSPLGGGETQYF. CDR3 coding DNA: TGTGCCAGCAGCCCCTTAGGAGGGGGCGAGACCCAGTACTTC.

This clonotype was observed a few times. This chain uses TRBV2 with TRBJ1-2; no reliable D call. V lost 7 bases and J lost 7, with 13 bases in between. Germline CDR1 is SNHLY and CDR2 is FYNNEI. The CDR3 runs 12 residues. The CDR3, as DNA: TGTGCCAGCACTCTGACACGGAGTGGCTACACCTTC. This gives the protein CASTLTRSGYTF.

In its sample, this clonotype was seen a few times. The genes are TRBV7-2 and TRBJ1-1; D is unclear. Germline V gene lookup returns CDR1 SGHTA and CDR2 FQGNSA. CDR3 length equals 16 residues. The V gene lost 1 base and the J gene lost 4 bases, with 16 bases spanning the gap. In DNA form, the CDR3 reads TGTGCCAGCAGCTTAGATGCCAAGATAAGAGGCACTGAAGCTTTCTTT. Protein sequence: CASSLDAKIRGTEAFF.

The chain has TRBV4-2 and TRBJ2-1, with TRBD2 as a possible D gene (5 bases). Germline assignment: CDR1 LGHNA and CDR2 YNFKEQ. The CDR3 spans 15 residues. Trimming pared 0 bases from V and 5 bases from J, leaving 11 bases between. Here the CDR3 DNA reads TGTGCCAGCAGCCAAGAATTCACTAGGAACAATGAGCAGTTCTTC. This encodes CASSQEFTRNNEQFF.

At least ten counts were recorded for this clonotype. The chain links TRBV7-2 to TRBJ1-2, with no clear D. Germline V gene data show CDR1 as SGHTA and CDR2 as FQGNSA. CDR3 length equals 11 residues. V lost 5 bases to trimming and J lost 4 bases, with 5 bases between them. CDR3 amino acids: CASSRGYGYTF. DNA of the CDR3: TGTGCCAGCAGCCGTGGCTATGGCTACACCTTC. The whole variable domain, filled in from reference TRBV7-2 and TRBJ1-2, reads GAGVSQSPSNKVTEKGKDVELRCDPISGHTALYWYRQSLGQGLEFLIYFQGNSAPDKSGLPSDRFSAERTGGSVSTLTIQRTQQEDSAVYLCASSRGYGYTFGSGTRLTVV.

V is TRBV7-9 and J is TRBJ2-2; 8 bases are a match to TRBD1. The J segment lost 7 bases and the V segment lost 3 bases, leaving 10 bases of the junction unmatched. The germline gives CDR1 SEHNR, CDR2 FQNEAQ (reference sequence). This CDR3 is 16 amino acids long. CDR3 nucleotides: TGTGCCAGCAGCTTTGCCCCGGGACAGGCTAGCGGGGAGCTGTTTTTT. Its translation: CASSFAPGQASGELFF.

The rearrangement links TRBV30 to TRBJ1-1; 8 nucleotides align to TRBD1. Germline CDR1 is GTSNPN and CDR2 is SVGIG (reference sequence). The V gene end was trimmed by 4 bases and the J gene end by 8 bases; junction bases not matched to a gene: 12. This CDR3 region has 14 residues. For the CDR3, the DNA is TGTGCCTGGAACCGACAGGGGCCCCCTTCGGAAGCTTTCTTT. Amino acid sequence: CAWNRQGPPSEAFF.